The clone carrying this TCR beta chain has a handful of counts. The antigen is unknown. Germline V gives CDR1 ENHRY, CDR2 SYGVKD. V was clipped by 2 bases and J by 0 bases, with 19 bases between them. This CDR3 is 18 amino acids long. This sample stems from a study of cytomegalovirus exposure and HLA in healthy donors. At the level of the study: Among the 398 donors who were genotyped, 81% fell in the genetic ancestry cluster that is associated with self-reported Caucasian donors. Findings and caveats of the study: Certain indistinguishable V segments, among them TRBV6-2 and TRBV6-3, were excluded.

A multiplex PCR was run with 60 Vbeta primers and 13 Jbeta primers. The assay was immunoSEQ multiplex PCR, and TCRdb's table has in-frame clones only and misses some. This sample has around 190,000 clones, with over 70% found just once. This receptor was taken from a woman between 25 and 40 years old in good health and CMV-seropositive. The material sequenced was PBMCs. The chain couples TRBV10-3 to TRBJ1-1; possible D gene TRBD1, 5 bases. DNA of the CDR3: TGTGCCATCAGTGAGGGGAGCGGGGACGACTACATGAACACTGAAGCTTTCTTT. It translates to CAISEGSGDDYMNTEAFF.